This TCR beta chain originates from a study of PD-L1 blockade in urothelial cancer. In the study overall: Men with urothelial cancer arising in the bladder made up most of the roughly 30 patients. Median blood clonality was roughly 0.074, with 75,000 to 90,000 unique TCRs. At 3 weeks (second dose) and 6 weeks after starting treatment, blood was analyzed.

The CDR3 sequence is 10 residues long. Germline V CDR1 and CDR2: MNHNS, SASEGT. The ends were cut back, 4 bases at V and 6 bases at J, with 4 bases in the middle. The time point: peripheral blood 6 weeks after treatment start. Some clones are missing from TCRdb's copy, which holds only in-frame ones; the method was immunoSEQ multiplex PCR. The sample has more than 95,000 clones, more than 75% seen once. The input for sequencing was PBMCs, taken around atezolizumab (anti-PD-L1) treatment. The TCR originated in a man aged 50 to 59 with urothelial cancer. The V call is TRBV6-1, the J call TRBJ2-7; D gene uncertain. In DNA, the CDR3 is TGTGCCAGCAGTGGGAGCGAGCAGTACTTC. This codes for CASSGSEQYF.